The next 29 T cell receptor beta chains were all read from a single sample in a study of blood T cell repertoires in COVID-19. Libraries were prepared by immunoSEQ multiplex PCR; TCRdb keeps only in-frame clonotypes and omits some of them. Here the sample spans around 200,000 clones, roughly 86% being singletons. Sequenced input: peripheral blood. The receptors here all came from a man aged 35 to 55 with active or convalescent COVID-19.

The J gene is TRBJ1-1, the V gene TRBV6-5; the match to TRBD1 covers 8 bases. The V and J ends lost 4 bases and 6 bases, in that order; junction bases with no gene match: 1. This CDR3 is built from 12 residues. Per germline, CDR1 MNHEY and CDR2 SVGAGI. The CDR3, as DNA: TGTGCCAGCAGTTTACAGGGGGCTGAAGCTTTCTTT. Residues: CASSLQGAEAFF.

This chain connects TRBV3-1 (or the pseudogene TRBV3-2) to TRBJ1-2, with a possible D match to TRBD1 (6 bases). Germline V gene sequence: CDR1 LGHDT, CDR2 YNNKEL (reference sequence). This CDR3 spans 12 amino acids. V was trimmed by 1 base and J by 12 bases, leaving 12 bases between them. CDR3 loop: CASSQGGLVHTF. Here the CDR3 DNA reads TGTGCCAGCAGCCAAGGGGGGCTAGTCCACACCTTC.

CDR3 protein: CASSLSGAGVGYTF. The CDR3, as DNA: TGCGCCAGCAGCTTGTCTGGGGCAGGGGTCGGCTACACCTTC. The genes are TRBV5-1 and TRBJ1-2, with D possibly matching TRBD1 (6 bases). Germline CDR1 reads SGHRS; CDR2 reads YFSETQ. The CDR3 is made up of 14 amino acids. Trimming shortened V by 1 base and J by 8 bases, and 15 bases separated the two germline ends.

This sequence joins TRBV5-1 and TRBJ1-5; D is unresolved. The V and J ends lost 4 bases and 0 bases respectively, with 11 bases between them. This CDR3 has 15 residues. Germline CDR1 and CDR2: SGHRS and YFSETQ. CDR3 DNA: TGCGCCAGCAGCCCCGGAGAGGGTAGCAATCAGCCCCAGCATTTT. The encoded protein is CASSPGEGSNQPQHF.

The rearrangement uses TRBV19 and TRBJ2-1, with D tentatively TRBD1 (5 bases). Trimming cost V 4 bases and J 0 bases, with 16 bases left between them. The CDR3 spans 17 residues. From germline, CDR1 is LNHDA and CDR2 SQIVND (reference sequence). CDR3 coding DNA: TGTGCCAGTAGTACCTCTTGGGGCTCTAGCTCCTACAATGAGCAGTTCTTC. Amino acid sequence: CASSTSWGSSSYNEQFF.

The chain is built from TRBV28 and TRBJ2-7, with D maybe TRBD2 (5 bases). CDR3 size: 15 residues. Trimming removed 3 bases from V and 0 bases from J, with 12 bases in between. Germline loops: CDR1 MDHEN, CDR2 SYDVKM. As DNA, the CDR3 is TGTGCCAGCAGTTTCATCGGGAAAAGCTCCTACGAGCAGTACTTC. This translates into CASSFIGKSSYEQYF. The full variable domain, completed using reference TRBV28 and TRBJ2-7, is DVKVTQSSRYLVKRTGEKVFLECVQDMDHENMFWYRQDPGLGLRLIYFSYDVKMKEKGDIPEGYSVSREKKERFSLILESASTNQTSMYLCASSFIGKSSYEQYFGPGTRLTVT.

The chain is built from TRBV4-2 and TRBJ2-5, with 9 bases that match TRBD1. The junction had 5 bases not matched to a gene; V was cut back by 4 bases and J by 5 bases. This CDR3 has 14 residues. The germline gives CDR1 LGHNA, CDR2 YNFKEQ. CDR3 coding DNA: TGTGCCAGCAGCCCCGGGACAGGGACGGAGACCCAGTACTTC. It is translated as CASSPGTGTETQYF.

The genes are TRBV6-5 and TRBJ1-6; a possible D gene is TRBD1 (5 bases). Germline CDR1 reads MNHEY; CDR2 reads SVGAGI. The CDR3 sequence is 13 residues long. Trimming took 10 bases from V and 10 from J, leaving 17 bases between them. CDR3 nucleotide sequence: TGTGCCACCTCCCTCTTCGGGGGATCACCCCTCCACTTT. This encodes CATSLFGGSPLHF.

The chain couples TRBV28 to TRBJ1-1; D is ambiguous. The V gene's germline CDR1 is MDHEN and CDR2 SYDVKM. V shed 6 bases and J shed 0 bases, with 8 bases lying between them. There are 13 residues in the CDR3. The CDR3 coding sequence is TGTGCCAGCAGCCTCTCAGTGAACACTGAAGCTTTCTTT. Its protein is CASSLSVNTEAFF.

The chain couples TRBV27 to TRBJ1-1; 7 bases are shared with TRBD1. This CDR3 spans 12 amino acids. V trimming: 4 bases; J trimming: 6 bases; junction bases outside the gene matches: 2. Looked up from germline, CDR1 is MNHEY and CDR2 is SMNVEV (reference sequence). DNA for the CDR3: TGTGCCAGCAGTTCCGGACAGGCTGAAGCTTTCTTT. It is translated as CASSSGQAEAFF.

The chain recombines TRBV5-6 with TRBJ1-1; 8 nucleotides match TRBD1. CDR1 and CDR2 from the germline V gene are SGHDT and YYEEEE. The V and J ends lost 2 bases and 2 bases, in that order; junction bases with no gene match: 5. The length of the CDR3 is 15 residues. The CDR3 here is CASSFTGQANTEAFF. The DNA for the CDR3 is TGTGCCAGCAGCTTCACGGGACAGGCAAACACTGAAGCTTTCTTT. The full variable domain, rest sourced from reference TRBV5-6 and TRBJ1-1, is DAGVTQSPTHLIKTRGQQVTLRCSPKSGHDTVSWYQQALGQGPQFIFQYYEEEERQRGNFPDRFSGHQFPNYSSELNVNALLLGDSALYLCASSFTGQANTEAFFGQGTRLTVV.

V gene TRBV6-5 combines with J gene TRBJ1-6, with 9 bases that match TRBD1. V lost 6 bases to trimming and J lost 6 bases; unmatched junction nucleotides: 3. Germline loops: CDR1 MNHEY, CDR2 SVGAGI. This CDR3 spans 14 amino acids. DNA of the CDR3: TGTGCCAGCAGGATACAGGGGGCTAATTCACCCCTCCACTTT. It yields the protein CASRIQGANSPLHF.

The CDR3 sequence: CASSLEGVRGQPQHF. CDR3 DNA sequence: TGCGCCAGCAGCTTGGAGGGAGTACGGGGACAGCCCCAGCATTTT. This chain links TRBV5-1 with TRBJ1-5; D gene unclear. Germline lookup yields CDR1 SGHRS and CDR2 YFSETQ. The V and J ends lost 0 bases and 7 bases respectively, with 14 bases between them. This CDR3 comprises 15 residues. Based on the CDR3 plus reference TRBV5-1 and TRBJ1-5, the full variable domain is KAGVTQTPRYLIKTRGQQVTLSCSPISGHRSVSWYQQTPGQGLQFLFEYFSETQRNKGNFPGRFSGRQFSNSRSEMNVSTLELGDSALYLCASSLEGVRGQPQHFGDGTRLSIL.

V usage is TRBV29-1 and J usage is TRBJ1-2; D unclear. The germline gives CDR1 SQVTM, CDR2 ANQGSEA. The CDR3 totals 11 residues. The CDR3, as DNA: TGCAGTGCCCTAGCAGCGCGCGGCTACACCTTC. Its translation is CSALAARGYTF.

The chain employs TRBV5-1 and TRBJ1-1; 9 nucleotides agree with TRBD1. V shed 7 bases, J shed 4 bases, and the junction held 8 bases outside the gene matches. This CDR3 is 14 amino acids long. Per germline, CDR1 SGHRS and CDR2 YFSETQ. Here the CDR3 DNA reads TGCGCCAGCGGAACAGGGGGCCCGGCCACTGAAGCTTTCTTT. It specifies CASGTGGPATEAFF.

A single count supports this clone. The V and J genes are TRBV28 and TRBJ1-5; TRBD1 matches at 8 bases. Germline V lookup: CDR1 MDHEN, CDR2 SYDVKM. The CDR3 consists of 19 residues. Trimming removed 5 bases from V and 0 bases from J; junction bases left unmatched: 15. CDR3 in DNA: TGTGCCAGCAGTCCGATACCCCAGGGGGCCCCCGGTAGCAATCAGCCCCAGCATTTT. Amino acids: CASSPIPQGAPGSNQPQHF. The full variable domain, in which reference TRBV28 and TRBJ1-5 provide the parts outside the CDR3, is DVKVTQSSRYLVKRTGEKVFLECVQDMDHENMFWYRQDPGLGLRLIYFSYDVKMKEKGDIPEGYSVSREKKERFSLILESASTNQTSMYLCASSPIPQGAPGSNQPQHFGDGTRLSIL.

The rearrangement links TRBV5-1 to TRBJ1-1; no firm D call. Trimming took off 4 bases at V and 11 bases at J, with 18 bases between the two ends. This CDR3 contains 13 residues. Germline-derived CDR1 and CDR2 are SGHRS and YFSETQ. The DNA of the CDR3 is TGCGCCAGCAGCCCACCGGGTGGCCATGGGGCTTTCTTT. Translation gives CASSPPGGHGAFF.

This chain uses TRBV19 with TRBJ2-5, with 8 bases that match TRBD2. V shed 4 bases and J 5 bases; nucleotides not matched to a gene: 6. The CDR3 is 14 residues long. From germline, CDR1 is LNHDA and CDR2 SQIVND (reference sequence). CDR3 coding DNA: TGTGCCAGTAGTACAACTAGCGGTTATGAGACCCAGTACTTC. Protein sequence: CASSTTSGYETQYF. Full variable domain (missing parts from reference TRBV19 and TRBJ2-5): DGGITQSPKYLFRKEGQNVTLSCEQNLNHDAMYWYRQDPGQGLRLIYYSQIVNDFQKGDIAEGYSVSREKKESFPLTVTSAQKNPTAFYLCASSTTSGYETQYFGPGTRLLVL.

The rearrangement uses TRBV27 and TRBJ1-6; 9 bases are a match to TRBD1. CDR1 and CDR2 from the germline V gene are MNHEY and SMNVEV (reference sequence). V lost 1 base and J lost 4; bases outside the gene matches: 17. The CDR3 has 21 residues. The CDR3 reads CASSLFPSGTGFGEYNSPLHF. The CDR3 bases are TGTGCCAGCAGTTTATTTCCTTCGGGGACAGGGTTTGGGGAATATAATTCACCCCTCCACTTT.

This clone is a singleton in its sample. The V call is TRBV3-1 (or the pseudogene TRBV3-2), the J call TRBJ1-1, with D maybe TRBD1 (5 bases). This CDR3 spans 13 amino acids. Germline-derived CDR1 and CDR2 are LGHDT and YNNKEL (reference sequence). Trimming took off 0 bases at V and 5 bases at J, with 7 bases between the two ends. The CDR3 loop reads CASSQDGGTEAFF. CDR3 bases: TGTGCCAGCAGCCAAGACGGGGGGACTGAAGCTTTCTTT.

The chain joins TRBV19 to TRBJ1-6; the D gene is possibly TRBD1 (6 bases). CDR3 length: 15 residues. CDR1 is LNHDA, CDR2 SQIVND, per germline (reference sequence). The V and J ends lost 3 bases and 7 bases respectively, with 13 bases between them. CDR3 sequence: CASSITTGLNSPLHF. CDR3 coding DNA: TGTGCCAGTAGTATTACCACAGGGCTAAATTCACCCCTCCACTTT.

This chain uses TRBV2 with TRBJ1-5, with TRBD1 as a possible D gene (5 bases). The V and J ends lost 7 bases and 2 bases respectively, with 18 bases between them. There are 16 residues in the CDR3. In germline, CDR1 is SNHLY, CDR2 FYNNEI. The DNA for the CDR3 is TGTGCCAGCAACGAGCGGGGGTTTCGGGGCAATCAGCCCCAGCATTTT. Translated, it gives CASNERGFRGNQPQHF.

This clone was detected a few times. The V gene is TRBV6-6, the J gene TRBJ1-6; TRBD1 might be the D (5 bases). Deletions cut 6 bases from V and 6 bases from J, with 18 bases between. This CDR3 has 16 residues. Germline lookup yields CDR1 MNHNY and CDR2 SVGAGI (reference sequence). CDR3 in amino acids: CASSAPPGQGNSPLHF. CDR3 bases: TGTGCCAGCAGCGCCCCCCCAGGGCAGGGTAATTCACCCCTCCACTTT.

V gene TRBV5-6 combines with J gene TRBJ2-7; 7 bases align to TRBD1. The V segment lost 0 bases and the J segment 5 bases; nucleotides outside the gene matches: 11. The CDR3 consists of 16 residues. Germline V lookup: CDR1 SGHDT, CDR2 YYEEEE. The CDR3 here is CASSLERQGRIHEQYF. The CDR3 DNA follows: TGTGCCAGCAGCTTGGAAAGACAGGGTCGAATTCACGAGCAGTACTTC.

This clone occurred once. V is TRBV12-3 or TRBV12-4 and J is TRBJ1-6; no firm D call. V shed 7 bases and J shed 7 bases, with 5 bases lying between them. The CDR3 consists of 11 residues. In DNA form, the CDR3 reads TGTGCCAGCACCCTGAATTCACCCCTCCACTTT. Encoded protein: CASTLNSPLHF.

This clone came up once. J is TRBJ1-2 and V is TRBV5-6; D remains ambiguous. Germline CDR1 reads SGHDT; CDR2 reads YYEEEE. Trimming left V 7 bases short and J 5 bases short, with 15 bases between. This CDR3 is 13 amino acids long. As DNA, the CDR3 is TGTGCCAGCTACACGGAAGGGAGTTATGGCTACACCTTC. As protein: CASYTEGSYGYTF.

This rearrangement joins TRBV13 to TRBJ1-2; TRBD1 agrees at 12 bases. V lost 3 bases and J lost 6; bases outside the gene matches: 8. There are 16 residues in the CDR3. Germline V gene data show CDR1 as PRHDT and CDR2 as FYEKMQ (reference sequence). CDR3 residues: CASSFHGGQGADGYTF. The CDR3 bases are TGTGCCAGCAGCTTCCACGGGGGACAGGGGGCCGATGGCTACACCTTC. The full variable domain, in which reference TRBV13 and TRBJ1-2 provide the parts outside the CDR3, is AAGVIQSPRHLIKEKRETATLKCYPIPRHDTVYWYQQGPGQDPQFLISFYEKMQSDKGSIPDRFSAQQFSDYHSELNMSSLELGDSALYFCASSFHGGQGADGYTFGSGTRLTVV.

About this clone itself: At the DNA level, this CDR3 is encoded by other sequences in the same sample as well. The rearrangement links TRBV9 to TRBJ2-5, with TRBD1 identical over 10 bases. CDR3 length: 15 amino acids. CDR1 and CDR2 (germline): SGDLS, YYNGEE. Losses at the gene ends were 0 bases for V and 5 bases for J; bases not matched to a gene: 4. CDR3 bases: TGTGCCAGCAGCGTAGGGGGACAGGGGCGGGAGACCCAGTACTTC. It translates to CASSVGGQGRETQYF.

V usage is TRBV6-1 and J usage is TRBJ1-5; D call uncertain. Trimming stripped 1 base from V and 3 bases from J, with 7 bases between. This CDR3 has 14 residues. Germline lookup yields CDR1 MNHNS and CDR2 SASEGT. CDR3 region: CASSEGAFNQPQHF. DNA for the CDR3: TGTGCCAGCAGTGAAGGGGCCTTCAATCAGCCCCAGCATTTT.